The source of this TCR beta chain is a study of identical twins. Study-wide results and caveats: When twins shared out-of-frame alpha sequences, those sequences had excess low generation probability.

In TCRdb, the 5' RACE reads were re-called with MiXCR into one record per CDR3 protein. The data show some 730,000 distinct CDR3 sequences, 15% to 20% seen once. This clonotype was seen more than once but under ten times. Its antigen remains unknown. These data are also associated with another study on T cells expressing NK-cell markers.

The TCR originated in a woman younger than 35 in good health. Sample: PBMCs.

The CDR3: CASSLLAAGGTVRETQYF. The CDR3, as DNA: TGTGCCAGCAGTTTATTGGCAGCCGGGGGGACAGTAAGGGAGACCCAGTACTTC. J is TRBJ2-5 and V is TRBV27; D is perhaps TRBD1 or TRBD2 (7 bases each). V was cut by 1 base and J by 5 bases, with 23 bases left in between. CDR3 length: 18 residues. CDR1 is MNHEY and CDR2 is SMNVEV in the germline V gene (reference sequence).